This T cell receptor beta chain was retrieved from a study of monozygotic twins with inflammatory bowel disease. Study-wide points: Patients with IBD had less TCRbeta diversity (inverse Simpson) than their healthy co-twins.

Germline V gives CDR1 ENHRY, CDR2 SYGVKD. This CDR3 contains 13 residues. Each CDR3 protein gets one entry in TCRdb, which reprocessed the 5' RACE reads and gives no DNA. The sample data list roughly 200,000 distinct CDR3 sequences. A word on this clonotype: What it binds is not known.

The TCR comes from a human donor with ulcerative colitis or Crohn's disease, or a healthy co-twin of an affected twin (not recorded which). The sample taken for sequencing was blood. This chain joins TRBV10-3 and TRBJ1-2; TCRdb designates TRBD1, a call that cannot be tested without DNA. CDR3 region: CAISDGTEDGYTF.